The rows below give T cell receptor beta chains drawn from one sample of a study of CD8+CD57+ T cells in acquired aplastic anemia. TCRdb analysed the reads with MiXCR anew, one entry per CDR3 protein. The table includes about 150,000 distinct CDR3 sequences, 40% to 65% detected once. Material: sorted CD4+, CD8+, or CD8+CD57+ T cells (not recorded which) from PBMCs. These receptors all come from a human donor with aplastic anemia. CDR3s include the opening cysteine and the closing phenylalanine or tryptophan. D genes are given only for firm matches. The size of a clone is reported for some rows only, either as once, few or many, or as a class for expanded clones.

TRBJ2-7	TRBD1	TRBV6-1	.	CASSAGTGEAYEQYF	TGTGCCAGCAGTGCCGGGACAGGGGAAGCCTACGAGCAGTACTTC
TRBJ1-6	.	TRBV2	.	CASSAFRLGGNSPLHF	TGTGCCAGCAGTGCCTTTAGACTGGGGGGTAATTCACCCCTCCACTTT
TRBJ2-3	TRBD2	TRBV7-9	.	CASSDGLALDTQYF	TGTGCCAGCAGCGATGGACTAGCGTTAGATACGCAGTATTTT
TRBJ1-1	.	TRBV3-1	few	CASSQEGKGVNTEAFF	TGTGCCAGCAGCCAAGAAGGTAAAGGGGTGAACACTGAAGCTTTCTTT
TRBJ2-1	.	TRBV7-3	many	CASSAVGLNEQFF	TGTGCCAGCAGCGCAGTCGGCCTTAATGAGCAGTTCTTC
TRBJ2-3	.	TRBV5-1	.	CASSSPGPGLDTQYF	TGCGCCAGCAGCTCTCCGGGACCTGGTTTGGATACGCAGTATTTT
TRBJ2-3	TRBD2	TRBV19	.	CASSIRLAGGPRENF	TGTGCCAGTAGTATCCGACTAGCGGGAGGGCCAAGGGAGAATTTT
TRBJ2-1	TRBD2	TRBV2	.	CASSESGGRYNEQFF	TGTGCCAGCAGTGAGAGCGGGGGACGCTACAATGAGCAGTTCTTC
TRBJ1-5	TRBD1	TRBV10-2	.	CASMKGQGGQPQHF	TGCGCCAGCATGAAGGGACAGGGGGGTCAGCCCCAGCATTTT
TRBJ2-7	.	TRBV5-1	.	CASSPGPPSYEQYF	TGCGCCAGCAGCCCAGGACCCCCCTCCTACGAGCAGTACTTC
TRBJ2-1	.	TRBV12-3/TRBV12-4	many	CASSSDIYNEQFF	TGTGCCAGCAGTTCTGACATCTACAATGAGCAGTTCTTC
TRBJ2-7	TRBD1	TRBV10-3	.	CATHRDSPYEQYF	TGTGCCACCCACCGGGACAGCCCTTATGAGCAGTACTTC
TRBJ2-2	TRBD1	TRBV24-1	.	CATSVGQHTGELFF	TGTGCCACCAGTGTGGGACAGCACACCGGGGAGCTGTTTTTT
TRBJ1-2	.	TRBV5-1	.	CASSLYYATSTNYGYTF	TGCGCCAGCAGCTTGTATTACGCGACTTCAACTAACTATGGCTACACCTTC
TRBJ2-3	.	TRBV15	once	CATSRGQVLASTDTQYF	TGTGCCACCAGCAGAGGACAGGTATTAGCTAGCACAGATACGCAGTATTTT
TRBJ1-3	TRBD1	TRBV2	.	CASSTTDRGYTIYF	TGTGCCAGCAGCACGACGGACAGGGGTTACACCATATATTTT
TRBJ1-2	.	TRBV20-1	.	CSPGWGNGYTF	TGCAGTCCCGGGTGGGGCAATGGCTACACCTTC
TRBJ1-2	.	TRBV5-1	.	CASSFGSGGGYGYTF	TGCGCCAGCAGCTTCGGTTCTGGGGGCGGCTATGGCTACACCTTC
TRBJ1-1	.	TRBV10-3	many	CAISESRGTDTEAFF	TGTGCCATCAGTGAGTCTAGGGGGACGGACACTGAAGCTTTCTTT
TRBJ1-3	.	TRBV5-5	.	CASREGIWSGNTIYF	TGTGCCAGCAGGGAGGGGATTTGGTCTGGAAACACCATATATTTT
TRBJ1-4	.	TRBV20-1	.	CSARVVRADNEKLFF	TGCAGTGCTAGGGTCGTCCGGGCAGATAATGAAAAACTGTTTTTT
TRBJ2-7	.	TRBV15	few	CATRDRDTGEQYF	TGTGCCACCAGGGACCGGGACACGGGCGAGCAGTACTTC
TRBJ2-7	.	TRBV10-3	.	CAISESSDSYEQYF	TGTGCCATCAGTGAGTCGTCGGATTCCTACGAGCAGTACTTC
TRBJ2-1	TRBD1	TRBV29-1	.	CSGGRQGNEQFF	TGCAGCGGGGGTAGACAGGGCAATGAGCAGTTCTTC
TRBJ2-3	.	TRBV5-1	.	CASSSMTRRDTDTQYF	TGCGCCAGCAGCTCTATGACTAGGAGGGACACAGATACGCAGTATTTT
TRBJ2-1	.	TRBV29-1	.	CSVEGRDVYNEQFF	TGCAGCGTTGAAGGCAGGGACGTCTACAATGAGCAGTTCTTT
TRBJ1-2	TRBD1	TRBV7-8	many	CASSLRQGDYGYTF	TGTGCCAGCAGCTTGAGACAGGGGGACTATGGCTACACCTTC
TRBJ2-7	.	TRBV7-2	.	CASSLGGLSTYEQYF	TGTGCCAGCAGCTTGGGGGGACTCTCCACCTACGAGCAGTACTTC
TRBJ2-7	TRBD1	TRBV19	.	CASSRRQGYEQYF	TGTGCCAGTAGTAGAAGACAGGGGTACGAGCAGTACTTC
TRBJ2-5	TRBD1	TRBV6-2/TRBV6-3	many	CASSKGQGSEQETQYF	TGTGCCAGCAGTAAAGGACAGGGGTCGGAGCAAGAGACCCAGTACTTC
TRBJ2-5	TRBD2	TRBV9	many	CASSGTSGGGKETQYF	TGTGCCAGCAGCGGAACTAGCGGGGGTGGGAAAGAGACCCAGTACTTC